The 4 T cell receptor beta chains below come from one sample, sequenced in a study of immune evolution from preneoplasia to lung adenocarcinoma. Some clones are missing from TCRdb's copy, which holds only in-frame ones; the method was immunoSEQ multiplex PCR. The data hold about 6,400 clones, with roughly 80% observed a single time. The sequenced material came from FFPE adjacent normal lung tissue. Receptors originate from a donor of 70 years or more with lung adenocarcinoma.

This chain joins TRBV11-3 and TRBJ1-2; TRBD1 matches 9 bases. The CDR3 spans 14 residues. The germline CDR1 and CDR2 sequences are SGHNT and YENEEA. V was clipped by 3 bases and J by 7 bases; unmatched bases: 6. CDR3 nucleotides: TGTGCCAGCAGCTTTTCGGGACAGGGTTTTGGCTACACCTTC. It encodes CASSFSGQGFGYTF.

The count of this clone is one. This chain uses TRBV29-1 with TRBJ1-1; TRBD1 matches 7 bases. This CDR3 contains 14 residues. Unmatched junction bases numbered 11, after V lost 6 bases and J lost 4 bases. Germline V gives CDR1 SQVTM, CDR2 ANQGSEA. The CDR3 DNA reads as TGCAGCGTCCGACAGGGATCGGGTAGCACTGAAGCTTTCTTT. It codes for CSVRQGSGSTEAFF.

The V gene is TRBV5-1, the J gene TRBJ2-4, with 7 bases identical to TRBD1. V shed 5 bases and J 6 bases; nucleotides not matched to a gene: 5. The CDR3 sequence is 13 residues long. The germline V gene encodes CDR1 SGHRS and CDR2 YFSETQ. CDR3 DNA: TGCGCCAGCAGTCGGGACAGCGGAAACATTCAGTACTTC. Its translation is CASSRDSGNIQYF.

V is TRBV6-6 and J is TRBJ1-1; D uncertain. This CDR3 has 16 amino acids. Trimming left V 5 bases short and J 2 bases short, with 18 bases between. Germline lookup yields CDR1 MNHNY and CDR2 SVGAGI (reference sequence). CDR3 amino acids: CASSQGPYNANTEAFF. The CDR3 DNA sequence: TGTGCCAGCAGTCAAGGACCGTATAACGCAAACACTGAAGCTTTCTTT.